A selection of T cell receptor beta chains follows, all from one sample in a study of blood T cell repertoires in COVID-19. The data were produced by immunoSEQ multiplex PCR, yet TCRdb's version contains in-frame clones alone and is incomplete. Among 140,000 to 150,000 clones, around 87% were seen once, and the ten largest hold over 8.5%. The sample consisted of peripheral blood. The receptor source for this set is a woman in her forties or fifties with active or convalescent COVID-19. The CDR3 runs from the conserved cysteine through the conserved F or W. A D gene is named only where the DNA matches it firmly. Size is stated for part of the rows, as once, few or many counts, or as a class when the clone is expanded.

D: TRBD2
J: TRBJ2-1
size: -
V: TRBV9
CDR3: CASSATSGLAEQFF
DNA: TGTGCCAGCAGTGCAACGAGTGGACTAGCTGAGCAGTTCTTC

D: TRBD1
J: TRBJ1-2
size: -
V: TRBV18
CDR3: CASSPTGTGGGYTF
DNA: TGTGCCAGCTCACCAACCGGGACAGGGGGCGGCTACACCTTC

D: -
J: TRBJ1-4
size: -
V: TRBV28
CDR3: CASSSGEGGEKLFF
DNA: TGTGCCAGCAGTTCTGGGGAGGGGGGTGAAAAACTGTTTTTT

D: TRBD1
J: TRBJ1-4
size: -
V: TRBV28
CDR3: CASSPAGTGDRGLFF
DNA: TGTGCCAGCAGTCCTGCCGGGACAGGGGACAGGGGACTGTTTTTT

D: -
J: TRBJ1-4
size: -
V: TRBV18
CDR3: CASSPGGTMGEKLFF
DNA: TGTGCCAGCTCACCGGGGGGAACAATGGGTGAAAAACTGTTTTTT

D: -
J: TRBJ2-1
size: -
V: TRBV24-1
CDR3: CATSDFGQNNEQFF
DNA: TGTGCCACCAGTGATTTTGGACAGAACAATGAGCAGTTCTTC

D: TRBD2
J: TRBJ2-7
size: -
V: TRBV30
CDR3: CAWTKGTSGSYEQYF
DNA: TGTGCCTGGACCAAAGGGACTAGCGGATCCTACGAGCAGTACTTC

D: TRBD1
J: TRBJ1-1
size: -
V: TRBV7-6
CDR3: CASSSGTGVGGTEAFF
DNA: TGTGCCAGCAGCTCAGGGACAGGGGTTGGAGGCACTGAAGCTTTCTTT

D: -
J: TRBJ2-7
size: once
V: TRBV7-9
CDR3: CASSLEARRPGSYEQYF
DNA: TGTGCCAGCAGCTTAGAAGCTCGCCGCCCAGGATCATACGAGCAGTACTTC

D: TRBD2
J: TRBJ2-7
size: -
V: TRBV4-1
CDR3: CASSPGLAGGNSYEQYF
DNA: TGCGCCAGCAGCCCCGGACTAGCGGGAGGTAACTCCTACGAGCAGTACTTC

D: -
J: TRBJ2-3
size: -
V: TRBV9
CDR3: CASSVAASRDTQYF
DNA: TGTGCCAGCAGCGTAGCAGCTAGTCGGGATACGCAGTATTTT

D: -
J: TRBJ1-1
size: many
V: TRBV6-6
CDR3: CASSYGGENTEAFF
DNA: TGTGCCAGCAGCTACGGGGGCGAGAACACTGAAGCTTTCTTT

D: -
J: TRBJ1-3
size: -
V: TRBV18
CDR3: CASSPTGIDSGNTIYF
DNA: TGTGCCAGCTCGCCGACAGGAATCGACTCTGGAAACACCATATATTTT

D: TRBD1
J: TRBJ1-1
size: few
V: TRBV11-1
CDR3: CASGYRGGTEAFF
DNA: TGTGCCAGCGGATACAGGGGAGGCACTGAAGCTTTCTTT

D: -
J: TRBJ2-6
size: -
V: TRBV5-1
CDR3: CASRGASGANVLTF
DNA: TGCGCCAGCAGGGGGGCCTCTGGGGCCAACGTCCTGACTTTC

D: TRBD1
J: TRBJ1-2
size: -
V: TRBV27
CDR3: CASSSHLDRGEYGYTF
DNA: TGTGCCAGCAGTTCCCACCTCGACAGGGGCGAATATGGCTACACCTTC

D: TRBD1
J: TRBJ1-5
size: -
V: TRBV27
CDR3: CASSADRGSQPQHF
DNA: TGTGCCAGCAGTGCCGACAGGGGAAGTCAGCCCCAGCATTTT

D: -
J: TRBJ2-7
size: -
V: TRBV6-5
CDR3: CASSRQGKGDYEQYF
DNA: TGTGCCAGCAGTCGCCAGGGTAAGGGGGACTACGAGCAGTACTTC

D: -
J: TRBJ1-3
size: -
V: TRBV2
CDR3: CASRSDSFSGNTIYF
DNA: TGTGCCAGCAGGTCTGACAGCTTCAGTGGAAACACCATATATTTT

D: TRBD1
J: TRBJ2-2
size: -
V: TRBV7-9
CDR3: CASSFRTGASTGELFF
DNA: TGTGCCAGCAGCTTCCGGACAGGGGCGAGCACCGGGGAGCTGTTTTTT

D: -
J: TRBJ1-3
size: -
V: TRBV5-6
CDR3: CASSPLTVGPSGNTIYF
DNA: TGTGCCAGCAGCCCTCTGACCGTGGGGCCGAGTGGAAACACCATATATTTT

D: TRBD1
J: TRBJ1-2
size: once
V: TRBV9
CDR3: CASSARGDGYTF
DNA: TGTGCCAGCAGCGCCAGGGGGGATGGCTACACCTTC

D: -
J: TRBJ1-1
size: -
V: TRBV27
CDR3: CASSDTLNTEAFF
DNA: TGTGCCAGCAGTGACACTCTGAACACTGAAGCTTTCTTT

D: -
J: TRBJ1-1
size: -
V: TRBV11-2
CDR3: CASIEPTEAFF
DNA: TGTGCCAGCATTGAGCCTACTGAAGCTTTCTTT

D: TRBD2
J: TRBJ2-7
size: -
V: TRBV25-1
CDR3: CASSDRGLAGIGLYEQYF
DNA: TGTGCCAGCAGTGATAGGGGTTTAGCGGGGATCGGCCTCTACGAGCAGTACTTC

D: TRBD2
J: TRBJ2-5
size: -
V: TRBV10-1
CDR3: CASSARTSTQETQYF
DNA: TGCGCCAGCAGCGCCCGGACTAGCACCCAAGAGACCCAGTACTTC

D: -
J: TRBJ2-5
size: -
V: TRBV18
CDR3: CASSQGRQETQYF
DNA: TGTGCCAGCTCACAGGGGAGGCAAGAGACCCAGTACTTC

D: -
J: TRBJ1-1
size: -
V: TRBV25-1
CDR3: CASSILGGGTEAFF
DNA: TGTGCCAGCAGTATCCTCGGGGGGGGCACTGAAGCTTTCTTT

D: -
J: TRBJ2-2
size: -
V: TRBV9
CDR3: CASSVSAVLNTGELFF
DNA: TGTGCCAGCAGCGTATCAGCGGTCCTGAACACCGGGGAGCTGTTTTTT

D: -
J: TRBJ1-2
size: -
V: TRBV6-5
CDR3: CASSYSPRTTVYGYTF
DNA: TGTGCCAGCAGTTACTCCCCGAGGACAACTGTTTATGGCTACACCTTC

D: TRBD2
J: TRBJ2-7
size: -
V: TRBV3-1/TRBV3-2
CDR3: CASSQSGVSHEQYF
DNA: TGTGCCAGCAGCCAAAGCGGGGTTTCCCACGAGCAGTACTTC

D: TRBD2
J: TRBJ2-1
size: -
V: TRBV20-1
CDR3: CSASGINLWGSGRRDEQFF
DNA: TGCAGTGCTAGTGGCATCAACCTTTGGGGTAGCGGGAGACGGGATGAGCAGTTCTTC